A single sample is the source of the 13 T cell receptor beta chains below, sequenced in a study. The sorted Tregs were CD4+CD25+CD127-/low cells. TCRdb processed the 5' RACE reads anew with MiXCR; each CDR3 protein has one entry. The sample contains approximately 11,000 distinct CDR3 sequences, roughly 18% of which appear only once. Sample: Tregs sorted from a lymph node. The receptors shown here come from a female donor with breast cancer.

This clonotype was counted ten times or more. The genes are TRBV20-1 and TRBJ2-3, with 12 positions matching TRBD2. V trimming: 5 bases; J trimming: 11 bases; junction bases outside the gene matches: 14. Per the germline V gene, CDR1 is DFQATT and CDR2 is SNEGSKA (reference sequence). The CDR3 spans 15 residues. This chain's CDR3 is CSAARSGTSGPKQYF. Written as DNA, the CDR3 is TGCAGTGCTGCCCGTTCCGGGACTAGCGGGCCCAAGCAGTATTTT.

Ten or more counts support this clonotype. J is TRBJ1-1 and V is TRBV5-4; perhaps TRBD1 as D (5 bases). Germline V CDR1 and CDR2: SGHNT, YYREEE (reference sequence). V was shortened by 5 bases and J by 0 bases, with 14 bases between the two germline ends. This CDR3 region has 15 residues. The CDR3 DNA follows: TGTGCCAGCAGTCCCCCGAGGGGAATGAACACTGAAGCTTTCTTT. Its protein is CASSPPRGMNTEAFF. The whole variable domain, filled in from reference TRBV5-4 and TRBJ1-1, reads ETGVTQSPTHLIKTRGQQVTLRCSSQSGHNTVSWYQQALGQGPQFIFQYYREEENGRGNFPPRFSGLQFPNYSSELNVNALELDDSALYLCASSPPRGMNTEAFFGQGTRLTVV.

V gene TRBV7-2 combines with J gene TRBJ2-7; D remains unclear. Trimming cost V 4 bases and J 0 bases, with 10 bases left between them. CDR3 length equals 14 residues. The germline V gene encodes CDR1 SGHTA and CDR2 FQGNSA. CDR3 loop: CASSSLGGSYEQYF. Written as DNA, the CDR3 is TGTGCCAGCAGCTCCCTTGGCGGCTCCTACGAGCAGTACTTC.

This clonotype was seen repeatedly, ten times or more. The V call is TRBV5-1, the J call TRBJ2-7; 7 nucleotides match TRBD2. With 4 bases clipped from V and 7 bases from J, the junction kept 14 bases outside the gene matches. The CDR3 is 15 amino acids. Germline lookup yields CDR1 SGHRS and CDR2 YFSETQ. CDR3 in amino acids: CASSHTTGGNREQYF. The CDR3 region has the DNA TGCGCCAGCAGCCATACTACGGGAGGAAACAGGGAGCAGTACTTC.

Concerning this clonotype: This may come from a read error, since a much larger clone is one base off. The chain joins TRBV19 to TRBJ1-5; D unclear. V gave up 7 bases and J gave up 4 bases, with 8 bases separating them. Germline CDR1 is LNHDA and CDR2 is SQIVND (reference sequence). The CDR3 is 12 amino acids. The CDR3 sequence is CASMVGNQPQHF. The DNA of the CDR3 is TGTGCCAGTATGGTAGGGAATCAGCCCCAGCATTTT.

The gene calls are TRBV7-2 and TRBJ1-1; the match to TRBD1 covers 11 bases. This CDR3 has 15 amino acids. With V trimmed by 5 bases and J by 3 bases, 5 bases remained unmatched. CDR1 is SGHTA, CDR2 FQGNSA, per germline. CDR3 loop: CASSTRGQGDTEAFF. The CDR3 coding sequence is TGTGCCAGCAGCACGCGGGGACAGGGGGACACTGAAGCTTTCTTT.

This clonotype is classed as medium-sized. This chain connects TRBV6-5 to TRBJ1-3; D perhaps matches TRBD1 (6 bases). Trimming took off 6 bases at V and 0 bases at J, with 12 bases between the two ends. Germline V gene data show CDR1 as MNHEY and CDR2 as SVGAGI. The CDR3 has 15 amino acids. CDR3 sequence (DNA): TGTGCCAGCAGGCCACAGGGAACCTCTGGAAACACCATATATTTT. Translated, it gives CASRPQGTSGNTIYF.

Comment on this clonotype: One end of the junction is discordant with germline, which a read error may explain. The chain links TRBV4-1 to TRBJ2-7; possibly TRBD1 for D (5 bases). Looked up from germline, CDR1 is MGHRA and CDR2 is YSYEKL. The CDR3 spans 13 residues. The chain's CDR3 is CASSRDSAYEQYF. DNA of the CDR3: TGCGCAAGCAGCCGAGACAGTGCCTACGAGCAGTACTTC.

Concerning this clonotype: A much larger clone differs by one base, so this may be a read error. The chain combines TRBV29-1 with TRBJ2-1; 7 positions match TRBD2. Per germline, CDR1 SQVTM and CDR2 ANQGSEA. V was clipped by 6 bases and J by 14 bases; unmatched bases: 10. The CDR3 has 11 amino acids. The CDR3 loop reads CSVRLAGEKFF. CDR3 coding DNA: TGCAGCGTACGACTAGCTGGGGAGAAGTTCTTC.

There are a few counts of this clonotype. The chain has TRBV28 and TRBJ2-1; tentatively, D is TRBD2 (5 bases). Per germline, CDR1 MDHEN and CDR2 SYDVKM. This CDR3 is built from 13 residues. The germline V and J ends were trimmed by 4 bases and 7 bases, with 11 bases remaining between them. CDR3 loop: CASSSSQRNEQFF. The DNA for the CDR3 is TGTGCCAGCAGTTCGAGCCAGCGGAATGAGCAGTTCTTC.

As regards this clonotype: Relative to the germline gene, one junction end is altered; a read error may explain this. This chain links TRBV6-1 with TRBJ1-5, with 7 bases aligning to TRBD1. The CDR3 totals 14 residues. Germline V CDR1 and CDR2: MNHNS, SASEGT. CDR3 coding DNA: TGTGTCAGCAGTGCTGACAGGGCGAATCAGCCCCAGCATTTT. Protein product: CVSSADRANQPQHF.

As regards this clonotype: Relative to the germline gene, one junction end is altered; a read error may explain this. This sequence joins TRBV5-4 and TRBJ2-5; the match to TRBD1 covers 7 bases. The germline CDR1 and CDR2 sequences are SGHNT and YYREEE (reference sequence). This CDR3 is 14 amino acids long. In DNA form, the CDR3 reads TGTGCCAGCAGCTCGGGACAGACACAAGATACCCAGTACTTC. Translating it yields CASSSGQTQDTQYF. Variable domain in full (rest from reference TRBV5-4 and TRBJ2-5): ETGVTQSPTHLIKTRGQQVTLRCSSQSGHNTVSWYQQALGQGPQFIFQYYREEENGRGNFPPRFSGLQFPNYSSELNVNALELDDSALYLCASSSGQTQDTQYFGPGTRLLVL.

The sample holds a few counts of this clonotype. With a much larger clone just one base away, this may be a read error. The chain links TRBV6-5 to TRBJ2-1, with TRBD2 identical over 7 bases. The last part of the DNA fits TRBJ2-7 better; the J call may be wrong. The CDR3 length is 14 residues. Germline V gives CDR1 MNHEY, CDR2 SVGAGI. The CDR3 sequence: CASSLASGYNEQYF. The CDR3 coding sequence is TGTGCCAGCAGTCTGGCTAGCGGTTACAATGAGCAGTACTTC.